This entry features one T cell receptor beta chain sequence. As yet, its antigen is unknown. The V gene lost 6 bases and the J gene lost 10 bases, with 19 bases spanning the gap. CDR1 MGHDK and CDR2 SYGVNS come from the germline V gene. There are 15 residues in the CDR3. TCRdb called the reads again in MiXCR, with one record for every CDR3 protein. The sample lists more than 650,000 distinct CDR3 sequences, about a third seen once, with around 2.8% in the top ten. This sample is drawn from a study of T cell repertoires in cytomegalovirus infection. Study context: It can be stated that public TCR beta signatures indicated CMV infection as well as a matching HLA type.

Study-wide findings and caveats: In two of eight donors, the top clonotype was HLA-C-restricted CMV-specific. CMV carriers having the relevant HLA were flagged by cumulative public TCR beta family frequency.

V and J are TRBV25-1 and TRBJ1-6, with a possible D match to TRBD1 (6 bases). The source material was PBMCs. This clonotype was sampled from a human donor in good health (CMV status not recorded). Some clones in this sample may be carry-over from other donors' samples. Here the CDR3 reads CASSLGSGVRSPLHF. The CDR3 bases are TGTGCCAGCAGCCTGGGGTCAGGGGTACGGTCACCCCTCCACTTT.